The 2 T cell receptor beta chains in this list originate from one sample, sequenced in a study of T cell responses to AZD1222 COVID-19 vaccine. Profiled with immunoSEQ multiplex PCR; TCRdb holds only in-frame clones, not every one. Found here are more than 85,000 clones, 88% of them singletons; the top ten hold about 15%. The specimen comprised peripheral blood, sampled on day 0 of AZD1222 vaccination. These receptors were obtained from an adult in good health.

The sample holds one count of this clone. V and J are TRBV6-5 and TRBJ1-5; possible D gene TRBD1, 5 bases. In germline, CDR1 is MNHEY, CDR2 SVGAGI. The V gene lost 5 bases and the J gene lost 0 bases, with 8 bases spanning the gap. The CDR3 totals 14 residues. CDR3 amino acids: CASSKQVSNQPQHF. The DNA of the CDR3 is TGTGCCAGCAGTAAACAGGTTAGCAATCAGCCCCAGCATTTT.

The chain uses TRBV3-1 (or the pseudogene TRBV3-2) and TRBJ2-7; 9 bases match TRBD1. Germline-derived CDR1 and CDR2 are LGHDT and YNNKEL (reference sequence). The CDR3 has 14 residues. Trimming removed 3 bases from V and 4 bases from J; junction bases left unmatched: 4. CDR3: CASSQGQGTYEQYF. As DNA, the CDR3 is TGTGCCAGCAGCCAGGGACAGGGTACATACGAGCAGTACTTC.